Listed below are T cell receptor beta chains from one sample, sequenced in a study of TIL therapy for anti-PD-1-resistant metastatic lung cancer. TCRdb's copy holds only in-frame clones and misses some; the assay was immunoSEQ multiplex PCR. The sample yields roughly 57,000 clones, around four fifths seen once. The sample here was blood, taken at baseline. These receptors were collected from a person between 25 and 80 years old with non-small cell lung cancer. The CDR3 runs from the conserved cysteine through the conserved F or W. The D gene is left open where the match is weak. Expanded clones are given a class, and other clones once, few, many or no size at all.

len: 15
v_gene: TRBV5-1
j_gene: TRBJ2-7
abundance: -
d_gene: TRBD2
CDR3nt: TGCGCCAGCAGCTTCGAACTAGCGGGAACCTACGAGCAGTACTTC
CDR3aa: CASSFELAGTYEQYF

len: 14
v_gene: TRBV10-3
j_gene: TRBJ2-7
abundance: -
d_gene: -
CDR3nt: TGTGCCGTCACAAGCGGCCTGACCGCCTACGAGCAGTACTTC
CDR3aa: CAVTSGLTAYEQYF

len: 13
v_gene: TRBV7-9
j_gene: TRBJ1-1
abundance: -
d_gene: -
CDR3nt: TGTGCCAGCACCGAAAGGGTGAACACTGAAGCTTTCTTT
CDR3aa: CASTERVNTEAFF

len: 13
v_gene: TRBV4-1
j_gene: TRBJ2-5
abundance: -
d_gene: -
CDR3nt: TGCGCCAGCAGCCAAAATGAAGTCCGGACCCAGTACTTC
CDR3aa: CASSQNEVRTQYF

len: 14
v_gene: TRBV11-2
j_gene: TRBJ1-2
abundance: -
d_gene: -
CDR3nt: TGTGCCAGCAGCCCTAGGTCGGGCCGGTATGGCTACACCTTC
CDR3aa: CASSPRSGRYGYTF

len: 14
v_gene: TRBV6-5
j_gene: TRBJ2-7
abundance: -
d_gene: -
CDR3nt: TGTGCCAGCAGTTACGGTCTAGCAGCCTACGAGCAGTACTTC
CDR3aa: CASSYGLAAYEQYF

len: 16
v_gene: TRBV9
j_gene: TRBJ2-7
abundance: -
d_gene: TRBD2
CDR3nt: TGTGCCAGCAGCTCATGGACTAGCGGGAGTCTATACGAGCAGTACTTC
CDR3aa: CASSSWTSGSLYEQYF

len: 17
v_gene: TRBV7-2
j_gene: TRBJ1-5
abundance: -
d_gene: -
CDR3nt: TGTGCCAGCAGCTTAGGGTCCACTTACCACGGCAATCAGCCCCAGCATTTT
CDR3aa: CASSLGSTYHGNQPQHF

len: 17
v_gene: TRBV7-2
j_gene: TRBJ2-1
abundance: -
d_gene: TRBD2
CDR3nt: TGTGCCAGCAGCTCCCTACTTAGCGGGAGGACGTTACATGAGCAGTTCTTC
CDR3aa: CASSSLLSGRTLHEQFF

len: 14
v_gene: TRBV19
j_gene: TRBJ2-5
abundance: -
d_gene: TRBD1
CDR3nt: TGTGCCAGTAGTACCGGGACAGGGCGAGAGACCCAGTACTTC
CDR3aa: CASSTGTGRETQYF

len: 16
v_gene: TRBV10-3
j_gene: TRBJ1-6
abundance: few
d_gene: -
CDR3nt: TGTGCCATCAGTGAGCCAAGGGGTGGGAATAATTCACCCCTCCACTTT
CDR3aa: CAISEPRGGNNSPLHF

len: 14
v_gene: TRBV5-6
j_gene: TRBJ2-7
abundance: -
d_gene: -
CDR3nt: TGTGCCAGCAGCTTGGACAGGGTTGAATCCGAGCAGTACTTC
CDR3aa: CASSLDRVESEQYF

len: 12
v_gene: TRBV28
j_gene: TRBJ1-2
abundance: -
d_gene: TRBD1
CDR3nt: TGTGCCAGCAGTTTATACAGGGGCGGCTACACCTTC
CDR3aa: CASSLYRGGYTF

len: 14
v_gene: TRBV30
j_gene: TRBJ1-5
abundance: -
d_gene: -
CDR3nt: TGTGCCTGGAGCCCCCCGGGGGCCCGGCAGCCCCAGCATTTT
CDR3aa: CAWSPPGARQPQHF

len: 15
v_gene: TRBV29-1
j_gene: TRBJ1-1
abundance: -
d_gene: -
CDR3nt: TGCAGCGTTTCGGTCCAACCCGATCTCGGCACTGAAGCTTTCTTT
CDR3aa: CSVSVQPDLGTEAFF

len: 14
v_gene: TRBV4-1
j_gene: TRBJ2-5
abundance: -
d_gene: -
CDR3nt: TGCGCCAGCAGCCAACCGACTGAGGGGGAGACCCAGTACTTC
CDR3aa: CASSQPTEGETQYF

len: 11
v_gene: TRBV20-1
j_gene: TRBJ2-1
abundance: -
d_gene: -
CDR3nt: TGCAGTGCTCTAGTGGTGAATGAGCAGTTCTTC
CDR3aa: CSALVVNEQFF

len: 15
v_gene: TRBV18
j_gene: TRBJ2-3
abundance: once
d_gene: TRBD2
CDR3nt: TGTGCCAGCTCACCGGCGCGGGGGGGCCTTGATACGCAGTATTTT
CDR3aa: CASSPARGGLDTQYF

len: 14
v_gene: TRBV29-1
j_gene: TRBJ1-5
abundance: -
d_gene: TRBD1
CDR3nt: TGCAGCGTACGCGAGGACAGGATCAATCAGCCCCAGCATTTT
CDR3aa: CSVREDRINQPQHF

len: 22
v_gene: TRBV4-1
j_gene: TRBJ2-3
abundance: -
d_gene: TRBD2
CDR3nt: TGCGCCAGCAGCCAGGGCCTTCGACTAGCGGGGGCCTTTCGAAGGGACACAGATACGCAGTATTTT
CDR3aa: CASSQGLRLAGAFRRDTDTQYF

len: 12
v_gene: TRBV19
j_gene: TRBJ2-3
abundance: -
d_gene: -
CDR3nt: TGTGCCAGTAGTATCGGAGGAGATACGCAGTATTTT
CDR3aa: CASSIGGDTQYF

len: 11
v_gene: TRBV6-5
j_gene: TRBJ1-1
abundance: few
d_gene: TRBD1
CDR3nt: TGTGCCAGCGGACAGGGGACTGAAGCTTTCTTT
CDR3aa: CASGQGTEAFF

len: 15
v_gene: TRBV28
j_gene: TRBJ1-6
abundance: -
d_gene: -
CDR3nt: TGTGCCAGCAGTTTACTTCAGGGCTATAATTCACCCCTCCACTTT
CDR3aa: CASSLLQGYNSPLHF

len: 18
v_gene: TRBV5-1
j_gene: TRBJ2-2
abundance: -
d_gene: TRBD2
CDR3nt: TGCGCCAGCAGCTTGGCCGCTAGGACTAGCGGAAACACCGGGGAGCTGTTTTTT
CDR3aa: CASSLAARTSGNTGELFF

len: 14
v_gene: TRBV28
j_gene: TRBJ2-2
abundance: -
d_gene: -
CDR3nt: TGTGCCAGCAGTTTACCGGTTGGAACCGGGGAGCTGTTTTTT
CDR3aa: CASSLPVGTGELFF

len: 16
v_gene: TRBV7-9
j_gene: TRBJ2-3
abundance: -
d_gene: -
CDR3nt: TGTGCCAGCAGCTTAGAAGCGGTCCCTAGCACAGATACGCAGTATTTT
CDR3aa: CASSLEAVPSTDTQYF

len: 12
v_gene: TRBV7-2
j_gene: TRBJ1-4
abundance: -
d_gene: -
CDR3nt: TGTGCCAGCAGCTGGTCGGGTGAAAAACTGTTTTTT
CDR3aa: CASSWSGEKLFF

len: 14
v_gene: TRBV19
j_gene: TRBJ1-6
abundance: few
d_gene: -
CDR3nt: TGTGCCAGTAGTACTGGACGGAATAATTCACCCCTCCACTTT
CDR3aa: CASSTGRNNSPLHF

len: 15
v_gene: TRBV5-8
j_gene: TRBJ2-5
abundance: -
d_gene: -
CDR3nt: TGTGCCAGCAGCTTAGGTAGCGGTTTACAAGAGACCCAGTACTTC
CDR3aa: CASSLGSGLQETQYF

len: 15
v_gene: TRBV7-9
j_gene: TRBJ2-2
abundance: -
d_gene: TRBD2
CDR3nt: TGTGCCAGCAGCTTACCTAGCGGGGTTACCGGGGAGCTGTTTTTT
CDR3aa: CASSLPSGVTGELFF

len: 14
v_gene: TRBV6-2/TRBV6-3
j_gene: TRBJ1-1
abundance: few
d_gene: -
CDR3nt: TGTGCCAGCAGTTACATAGGGACGAGCACTGAAGCTTTCTTT
CDR3aa: CASSYIGTSTEAFF

len: 16
v_gene: TRBV9
j_gene: TRBJ2-1
abundance: -
d_gene: -
CDR3nt: TGTGCCAGCAGCTCCCGGACTATAGCCCCCTACAATGAGCAGTTCTTC
CDR3aa: CASSSRTIAPYNEQFF

len: 14
v_gene: TRBV11-2
j_gene: TRBJ2-1
abundance: once
d_gene: TRBD2
CDR3nt: TGTGCCAGCAGCCGTGGGGGACTAGGGAATGAGCAGTTCTTC
CDR3aa: CASSRGGLGNEQFF

len: 11
v_gene: TRBV28
j_gene: TRBJ1-6
abundance: -
d_gene: -
CDR3nt: TGTGCCAGCAGTTCAAATTCACCCCTCCACTTT
CDR3aa: CASSSNSPLHF

len: 20
v_gene: TRBV7-8
j_gene: TRBJ2-3
abundance: few
d_gene: TRBD2
CDR3nt: TGTGCCAGCAGCCCCCGGACACAATTTTCTAGCGGGGGCCCCACAGATACGCAGTATTTT
CDR3aa: CASSPRTQFSSGGPTDTQYF

len: 14
v_gene: TRBV6-5
j_gene: TRBJ2-7
abundance: -
d_gene: TRBD2
CDR3nt: TGTGCCAGCAGGAATAGCGGGAATCCTCTCGAGCAGTACTTC
CDR3aa: CASRNSGNPLEQYF

len: 15
v_gene: TRBV3-1/TRBV3-2
j_gene: TRBJ1-6
abundance: -
d_gene: -
CDR3nt: TGTGCCAGCAGCCAAGGACAGACGAATTGGTCACCCCTCCACTTT
CDR3aa: CASSQGQTNWSPLHF

len: 16
v_gene: TRBV5-4
j_gene: TRBJ2-7
abundance: -
d_gene: TRBD2
CDR3nt: TGTGCCAGCAGCGGGGGGAGGGACGGGAACTCCTACGAGCAGTACTTC
CDR3aa: CASSGGRDGNSYEQYF

len: 16
v_gene: TRBV27
j_gene: TRBJ2-1
abundance: -
d_gene: TRBD2
CDR3nt: TGTGCCAGCAGTCTTCCGGGGACTAGCCGGGAGTATGAGCAGTTCTTC
CDR3aa: CASSLPGTSREYEQFF

len: 15
v_gene: TRBV3-1/TRBV3-2
j_gene: TRBJ2-1
abundance: -
d_gene: -
CDR3nt: TGTGCCAGCAGTCCTCGCACCACCTTCTACAATGAGCAGTTCTTC
CDR3aa: CASSPRTTFYNEQFF